The clone carrying this TCR beta chain was seen a single time. As yet, its antigen is unknown. V lost 0 bases, J lost 6 bases, and 12 bases lay in between. This CDR3 is built from 15 residues. The sample is drawn from a study of OX40 agonist ivuxolimab in advanced cancers. Findings of the study overall: The expanded peripheral T cells' antigen specificity was not determined. CD4+ T cells averaged fewer expanded clones than CD8+ T cells. At 0.1 to 3.0 mg/kg, clonal expansion of CD4+ and CD8+ blood T cells had occurred by week 6. Among the least clonally expanded were partial responders at 0.1-3.0 mg/kg.

Profiled with immunoSEQ multiplex PCR; TCRdb holds only in-frame clones, not every one. Counted here are about 150,000 clones, roughly 92% occurring once; the ten biggest clones make up around 0.33%. The sequences come from CD4+ or CD8+ T cells sorted from blood, collected in a trial of the OX40 agonist ivuxolimab. This chain uses TRBV23-1 with TRBJ2-1; TRBD2 might be the D (5 bases). TRBV23-1 is an ORF; its function is uncertain. The clonotype originates from an adult with an advanced solid tumor such as melanoma, head and neck, liver or kidney cancer. CDR3 nucleotides: TGCGCCAGCAGTCAATCGAAGGACTTAGTCAATGAGCAGTTCTTC. Translated, it gives CASSQSKDLVNEQFF.